This entry features one T cell receptor (beta chain) sequence. These data come from a study of T cell responses to AZD1222 COVID-19 vaccine. Study-level information: The study pooled second doses at about 4 or about 12 weeks.

The protocol was immunoSEQ multiplex PCR, while the TCRdb copy is restricted to in-frame clones and leaves out a portion. The sample shows 95,000 to 120,000 clones, around 84% of them seen only once. The specimen was peripheral blood, collected on day 0 of AZD1222 vaccination. The origin of this receptor is an adult in good health.

CDR3 region: CASSLEGQPQHF. The CDR3 DNA sequence: TGCGCCAGCAGCTTGGAGGGCCAGCCCCAGCATTTT. The V and J genes are TRBV5-1 and TRBJ1-5; D not resolved. This CDR3 has 12 amino acids. CDR1 is SGHRS and CDR2 is YFSETQ in the germline V gene. The V end lost 0 bases, the J end lost 7 bases, and 5 bases lay between the germline ends.